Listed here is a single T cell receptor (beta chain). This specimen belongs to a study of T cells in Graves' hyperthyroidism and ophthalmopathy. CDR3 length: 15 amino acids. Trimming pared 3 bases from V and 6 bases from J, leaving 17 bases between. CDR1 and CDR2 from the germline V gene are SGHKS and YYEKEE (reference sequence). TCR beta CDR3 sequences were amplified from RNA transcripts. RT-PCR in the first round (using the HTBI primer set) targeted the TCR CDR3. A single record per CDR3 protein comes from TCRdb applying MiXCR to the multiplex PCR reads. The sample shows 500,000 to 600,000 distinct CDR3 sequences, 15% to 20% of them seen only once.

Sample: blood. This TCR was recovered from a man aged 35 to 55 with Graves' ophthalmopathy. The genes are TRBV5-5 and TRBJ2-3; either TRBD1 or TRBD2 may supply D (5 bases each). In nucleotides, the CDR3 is TGTGCCAGCAGCTCAACCGACCTAGGGACGGATACGCAGTATTTT. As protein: CASSSTDLGTDTQYF.